These 24 T cell receptor beta chains came from one sample sequenced in a study of blood T cell repertoires in COVID-19. Profiling relied on immunoSEQ multiplex PCR, and the TCRdb table lists in-frame clones only, not all of them. The table shows 65,000 or so clones, with roughly nine tenths occurring only once. Sequences were obtained from peripheral blood. These receptor sequences come from a human donor with acute or convalescent COVID-19. The donor label of this sample is uncertain.

The V call is TRBV3-1 (or the pseudogene TRBV3-2), the J call TRBJ1-3, with TRBD1 identical over 7 bases. Germline lookup yields CDR1 LGHDT and CDR2 YNNKEL (reference sequence). The CDR3 loop spans 16 amino acids. Trimming removed 4 bases from V and 0 bases from J; junction bases left unmatched: 6. CDR3 sequence reads: CASSRQGAGSGNTIYF. CDR3 sequence (DNA): TGTGCCAGCAGCCGACAGGGCGCTGGCTCTGGAAACACCATATATTTT.

The chain links TRBV6-7 to TRBJ2-7, with TRBD1 as a possible D gene (5 bases). TRBV6-7 is filed as an ORF, its function uncertain. The CDR3 totals 15 residues. V was clipped by 5 bases and J by 0 bases, with 14 bases between them. The CDR3 spells CASSIDLGLSYEQYV. The CDR3 nucleotides are TGTGCCAGCAGTATTGACTTGGGGCTCTCCTACGAGCAGTACGTC.

In DNA, the CDR3 is TGTGCCAGCAGGGGAGTGTACCAGCGGGGACCTCCGGATACGCAGTATTTT. This codes for CASRGVYQRGPPDTQYF. This chain links TRBV6-4 with TRBJ2-3; 7 bases align to TRBD2. The CDR3 consists of 17 residues. The ends lost 6 bases at V and 6 bases at J; junction bases unmatched: 18. Germline loops: CDR1 MRHNA, CDR2 SNTAGT.

The rearrangement links TRBV2 to TRBJ1-2; 9 nucleotides agree with TRBD1. Germline V CDR1 and CDR2: SNHLY, FYNNEI. V dropped 3 bases and J dropped 7; count of bases not matched to a gene: 6. The CDR3 spans 14 residues. The chain's CDR3 is CASSEETGGSGYTF. DNA of the CDR3: TGTGCCAGCAGTGAGGAGACAGGGGGAAGTGGCTACACCTTC.

This chain uses TRBV5-5 with TRBJ1-3; D perhaps matches TRBD1 (5 bases). CDR1 SGHKS and CDR2 YYEKEE come from the germline V gene (reference sequence). V lost 0 bases and J 3 bases, leaving 10 bases between the germline ends. This CDR3 has 15 amino acids. The CDR3 reads CASSLAGRVGNTIYF. In nucleotides, the CDR3 is TGTGCCAGCAGCTTGGCCGGCAGGGTTGGAAACACCATATATTTT.

V and J are TRBV4-1 and TRBJ2-1, with TRBD2 matching 11 bases. Germline V gene sequence: CDR1 MGHRA, CDR2 YSYEKL. V was pared by 1 base and J by 10 bases, with 6 bases of the junction left unmatched. The CDR3 is 15 residues long. CDR3 DNA: TGCGCCAGCAGCCAAGGGGCGACTAGCGGGGTCGAGCAGTTCTTC. Translating it yields CASSQGATSGVEQFF.

The rearrangement joins TRBV27 to TRBJ1-1; 9 bases are shared with TRBD1. The CDR3 totals 13 residues. V shed 4 bases, J shed 7 bases, and the junction held 4 bases outside the gene matches. Germline V lookup: CDR1 MNHEY, CDR2 SMNVEV (reference sequence). This CDR3 is CASSSTGGVEAFF. In nucleotides, the CDR3 is TGTGCCAGCAGTTCCACAGGGGGCGTTGAAGCTTTCTTT.

V is TRBV5-6 and J is TRBJ1-2; no clear D. Germline loops: CDR1 SGHDT, CDR2 YYEEEE. Trimming stripped 0 bases from V and 4 bases from J, with 7 bases between. The CDR3 contains 13 residues. CDR3: CASSLDSLYGYTF. The DNA of the CDR3 is TGTGCCAGCAGCTTGGACAGCCTCTATGGCTACACCTTC.

The V gene is TRBV5-1, the J gene TRBJ2-1, with 14 bases fitting TRBD2. Germline-derived CDR1 and CDR2 are SGHRS and YFSETQ. V lost 4 bases, J lost 4 bases, and 4 bases stayed unmatched. The CDR3 is 16 residues long. For the CDR3, the DNA is TGCGCCAGCAGCCCAGGACTAGCGGGAGGATACAATGAGCAGTTCTTC. Translated, it gives CASSPGLAGGYNEQFF.

The table lists this clone with a count of one. V gene TRBV4-1 combines with J gene TRBJ2-5; D gene uncertain. Germline V gene data show CDR1 as MGHRA and CDR2 as YSYEKL. V was pared by 1 base and J by 2 bases, with 5 bases between. There are 13 residues in the CDR3. The chain's CDR3 is CASSQGQQETQYF. As DNA, the CDR3 is TGCGCCAGCAGCCAAGGGCAGCAAGAGACCCAGTACTTC.

The chain combines TRBV7-9 with TRBJ1-6, with D possibly being TRBD1 (5 bases). V shed 2 bases and J shed 1 base, with 9 bases lying between them. The CDR3 consists of 16 residues. CDR1 and CDR2 (germline): SEHNR, FQNEAQ (reference sequence). The CDR3 coding sequence is TGTGCCAGCAGCTTAAATGGGGCATCCTATAATTCACCCCTCCACTTT. Protein: CASSLNGASYNSPLHF.

The chain links TRBV5-6 to TRBJ1-1; tentative D call: TRBD1 (6 bases). V was pared by 3 bases and J by 6 bases, with 24 bases between. The germline V gene has CDR1 SGHDT and CDR2 YYEEEE. This CDR3 contains 17 residues. The CDR3 region is CASSSGVGQSFNAEAFF. CDR3 coding DNA: TGTGCCAGCAGCTCTGGGGTAGGACAGTCTTTTAACGCTGAAGCTTTCTTT.

V is TRBV28 and J is TRBJ1-1; 9 bases line up with TRBD1. The CDR3 extends over 15 amino acids. Unmatched junction bases numbered 9, after V lost 3 bases and J lost 7 bases. CDR1 and CDR2 from the germline V gene are MDHEN and SYDVKM. CDR3 in amino acids: CASSLSGTGSFEAFF. In nucleotides, the CDR3 is TGTGCCAGCAGTTTGTCCGGGACAGGGAGCTTTGAAGCTTTCTTT.

The rearrangement links TRBV6-4 to TRBJ2-3; 10 positions match TRBD2. Germline assignment: CDR1 MRHNA and CDR2 SNTAGT. V was pared by 2 bases and J by 2 bases, with 1 base of the junction left unmatched. This CDR3 is built from 15 residues. CDR3 nucleotide sequence: TGTGCCAGCAGTGACGGACTAGCGGTCACAGATACGCAGTATTTT. The encoded protein is CASSDGLAVTDTQYF.

The sample holds a few counts of this clone. The chain joins TRBV7-9 to TRBJ1-5; 7 bases match TRBD1. The CDR3 is made up of 16 amino acids. The V gene end was trimmed by 5 bases and the J gene end by 1 base; junction bases not matched to a gene: 8. CDR1 is SEHNR, CDR2 FQNEAQ, per germline (reference sequence). Here the CDR3 reads CASSHDREVSNQPQHF. In DNA form, the CDR3 reads TGTGCCAGCAGCCATGACAGGGAGGTCAGCAATCAGCCCCAGCATTTT.

The chain uses TRBV19 and TRBJ1-5; the D is unclear. CDR3 size: 14 residues. Germline values: CDR1 LNHDA, CDR2 SQIVND (reference sequence). V lost 4 bases and J lost 12, with 19 bases in between. The CDR3 protein is CASSTQSAAPVQHF. In DNA form, the CDR3 reads TGTGCCAGTAGTACCCAATCAGCGGCTCCGGTCCAGCATTTT.

This chain connects TRBV15 to TRBJ2-5; 10 bases agree with TRBD1. Germline V gene sequence: CDR1 LNHNV, CDR2 YYDKDF (reference sequence). The CDR3 sequence is 15 residues long. Trimming removed 5 bases from V and 4 bases from J; junction bases left unmatched: 7. CDR3 DNA sequence: TGTGCCACCAGCTCTCGGGACAGGGGTACAGAGACCCAGTACTTC. It specifies CATSSRDRGTETQYF.

This chain connects TRBV7-9 to TRBJ2-1, with D maybe TRBD1 (7 bases). The germline CDR1 and CDR2 sequences are SEHNR and FQNEAQ (reference sequence). Trimming left V 5 bases short and J 6 bases short, with 29 bases between. The CDR3 runs to 19 residues. Here the CDR3 reads CASSPRKGGTATLPNEQFF. DNA for the CDR3: TGTGCCAGCAGCCCGCGAAAAGGGGGGACAGCTACCCTTCCCAATGAGCAGTTCTTC.

The rearrangement uses TRBV3-1 (or the pseudogene TRBV3-2) and TRBJ1-5, with a tentative D call TRBD1 (5 bases). Trimming removed 5 bases from V and 10 bases from J, with 12 bases in between. The CDR3 covers 12 residues. Germline V gives CDR1 LGHDT, CDR2 YNNKEL (reference sequence). CDR3 protein: CASSSGGDPQHF. The CDR3 DNA is TGTGCCAGCAGCTCGGGGGGAGATCCCCAGCATTTT.

The genes are TRBV28 and TRBJ1-5; TRBD1 matches 7 bases. The CDR3 has 15 residues. V lost 6 bases and J lost 1; bases outside the gene matches: 6. The germline V gene has CDR1 MDHEN and CDR2 SYDVKM. CDR3 region: CASSRGTESNQPQHF. The CDR3, as DNA: TGTGCCAGCAGCCGAGGGACAGAGAGCAATCAGCCCCAGCATTTT.

CDR3: CASSPLTYGDNQPQHF. As DNA, the CDR3 is TGTGCCAGCAGCCCCCTTACGTACGGAGACAATCAGCCCCAGCATTTT. This chain joins TRBV11-2 and TRBJ1-5, with D uncertain. The CDR3 is 16 residues long. With 5 bases removed from V and 3 bases from J, the gap between germline ends came to 17 bases. Germline assignment: CDR1 SGHAT and CDR2 FQNNGV.

This sequence joins TRBV24-1 and TRBJ2-3; the D gene is possibly TRBD1 (6 bases). CDR1 is KGHDR and CDR2 is SFDVKD in the germline V gene. CDR3 length: 15 residues. Between the trimmed V and J ends, which lost 2 bases and 6 bases, there was a span of 14 bases. The CDR3 region has the DNA TGTGCCACCAGTGATTCAGGGGACGATCTGGATACGCAGTATTTT. This gives the protein CATSDSGDDLDTQYF.

The genes are TRBV28 and TRBJ1-6; D is ambiguous. V lost 5 bases to trimming and J lost 9 bases, with 8 bases between them. CDR1 MDHEN and CDR2 SYDVKM come from the germline V gene. This CDR3 has 12 residues. CDR3 amino acids: CASSRRGSPLHF. The DNA for the CDR3 is TGTGCCAGCAGTCGCCGGGGTTCACCCCTCCACTTT.

The V gene is TRBV9, the J gene TRBJ1-1; perhaps TRBD1 as D (5 bases). Trimming took 4 bases from V and 5 from J, leaving 18 bases between them. This CDR3 has 15 amino acids. The germline gives CDR1 SGDLS, CDR2 YYNGEE. The CDR3 DNA reads TGTGCCAGCAGCTCACCCCGGGCCAGGGATACTGAAGCTTTCTTT. Translation gives CASSSPRARDTEAFF. Full variable domain (outside the CDR3, taken from reference TRBV9 and TRBJ1-1): DSGVTQTPKHLITATGQRVTLRCSPRSGDLSVYWYQQSLDQGLQFLIQYYNGEERAKGNILERFSAQQFPDLHSELNLSSLELGDSALYFCASSSPRARDTEAFFGQGTRLTVV.